Below are 21 T cell receptor beta chains sequenced from a single sample in a study of human T cells and chemical hapten exposure listed by TCRdb under 2021. The label giving this sample's time point can be read as: patch test 3, about 24 weeks after DPC sensitization. Reading the label with the study, this specimen's treatment or condition is: therapeutic diphenylcyclopropenone sensitization with weekly scalp DPC. The library came from RACE. The sample was run on a NextSeq 500. TCRdb reanalyzed the raw reads on its own, using fastp at Q25 for trimming and MiXCR for clone calling, and kept in-frame beta chains. Every CDR3 protein is listed once, alongside the most common genes and DNA of its rows. The sample includes 82,000 or so distinct CDR3 sequences, with roughly 13% observed a single time. The ten largest clones add up to 4.5% to 6% of the sample. This sample comprised whole blood, obtained in connection with sensitization to the hapten diphenylcyclopropenone (DPC). These TCRs come from a woman in her 50s with alopecia areata. Some clones in this sample may be carry-over from other donors' samples.

This rearrangement joins TRBV20-1 to TRBJ2-1; TRBD2 matches at 13 bases. CDR3 length: 16 amino acids. Germline CDR1 reads DFQATT; CDR2 reads SNEGSKA (reference sequence). With V trimmed by 2 bases and J by 2 bases, 3 bases remained unmatched. In DNA, the CDR3 is TGCAGTGCTAGAAGACTAGCGGGAGGCACCTACAATGAGCAGTTCTTC. Protein sequence: CSARRLAGGTYNEQFF.

This clonotype was detected ten times or more. J is TRBJ2-5 and V is TRBV7-3; D is ambiguous. The CDR3 consists of 15 residues. The germline CDR1 and CDR2 sequences are SGHTA and FQGTGA. The germline V and J ends were trimmed by 1 base and 5 bases, with 14 bases remaining between them. CDR3 nucleotide sequence: TGTGCCAGCAGCTTAATTGCAGGAGCCTGGGAGACCCAGTACTTC. Residues: CASSLIAGAWETQYF.

Ten or more counts support this clonotype. The chain joins TRBV29-1 to TRBJ1-1; TRBD1 agrees at 12 bases. Per germline, CDR1 SQVTM and CDR2 ANQGSEA. Trimming at V came to 6 bases and at J to 7 bases, leaving 12 bases not matched to a gene. The CDR3 loop spans 15 amino acids. The CDR3 sequence is CSVRTGTGGAYEAFF. The CDR3 DNA is TGCAGCGTGAGAACCGGGACAGGGGGCGCGTATGAAGCTTTCTTT.

The V call is TRBV7-9, the J call TRBJ1-2; TRBD1 matches 7 bases. Per the germline V gene, CDR1 is SEHNR and CDR2 is FQNEAQ (reference sequence). The length of the CDR3 is 13 residues. With V trimmed by 5 bases and J by 5 bases, 5 bases remained unmatched. DNA for the CDR3: TGTGCCAGCAGCCGGACAGGACCTTATGGCTACACCTTC. Translated, it gives CASSRTGPYGYTF.

The chain uses TRBV14 and TRBJ2-1, with 9 positions matching TRBD2. This CDR3 has 13 amino acids. Germline-derived CDR1 and CDR2 are SGHDN and FVKESK. The V segment lost 6 bases and the J segment 6 bases; nucleotides outside the gene matches: 3. CDR3 sequence reads: CASRNSGSNEQFF. The CDR3 DNA follows: TGTGCCAGCAGGAATAGCGGGAGCAATGAGCAGTTCTTC.

This clonotype came up many times. The chain carries TRBV5-4 and TRBJ2-3, with D possibly being TRBD2 (6 bases). The CDR3 has 13 residues. Germline V CDR1 and CDR2: SGHNT, YYREEE (reference sequence). The ends were cut back, 2 bases at V and 4 bases at J, with 8 bases in the middle. CDR3 sequence: CASSFGGADTQYF. The CDR3 DNA reads as TGTGCCAGCAGCTTCGGAGGGGCAGATACGCAGTATTTT.

The chain combines TRBV4-2 with TRBJ2-3; a possible D gene is TRBD2 (6 bases). Germline assignment: CDR1 LGHNA and CDR2 YNFKEQ. Trimming stripped 2 bases from V and 4 bases from J, with 10 bases between. CDR3 size: 14 residues. CDR3 in DNA: TGTGCCAGCAGCCAATCGGGAGTCGCAGATACGCAGTATTTT. As protein: CASSQSGVADTQYF.

The CDR3 here is CSARVSAAEAFF. Written as DNA, the CDR3 is TGCAGTGCTAGAGTCTCGGCAGCAGAAGCTTTCTTT. The rearrangement joins TRBV20-1 to TRBJ1-1; D call uncertain. Germline CDR1 and CDR2: DFQATT and SNEGSKA (reference sequence). The CDR3 is 12 amino acids. Trimming left V 1 base short and J 8 bases short, with 11 bases between.

This clonotype has more than one count but fewer than ten. The chain combines TRBV14 with TRBJ2-1; the D gene could be TRBD1 or TRBD2 (5 bases each). Trimming removed 4 bases from V and 7 bases from J, with 17 bases in between. The CDR3 has 15 amino acids. The germline V gene encodes CDR1 SGHDN and CDR2 FVKESK. CDR3: CASSLRIRGLNEQFF. For the CDR3, the DNA is TGTGCCAGCAGCCTACGGATCCGGGGCCTAAATGAGCAGTTCTTC.

This clonotype was found many times. Its ends do not fully match the called genes, so a read error is possible. J is TRBJ2-1 and V is TRBV4-2, with unresolved D. This CDR3 has 13 residues. The germline gives CDR1 LGHNA, CDR2 YNFKEQ. CDR3 region: CASSQVEYSEQFF. The CDR3 DNA reads TGTGCCAGCAGCCAGGTCGAGTACAGTGAGCAGTTCTTC.

Only a few counts were recorded for this clonotype. The chain uses TRBV7-9 and TRBJ1-2; TRBD1 is a possible D gene (6 bases). V was clipped by 3 bases and J by 5 bases, with 16 bases between them. The germline V gene encodes CDR1 SEHNR and CDR2 FQNEAQ (reference sequence). The CDR3 is 15 amino acids. The CDR3: CASSFPGQHLYGYTF. The CDR3 DNA reads as TGTGCCAGCAGCTTCCCCGGACAGCATCTTTATGGCTACACCTTC.

The chain links TRBV29-1 to TRBJ2-1; possibly TRBD2 for D (6 bases). V was trimmed by 5 bases and J by 0 bases, leaving 11 bases between them. The CDR3 runs to 14 residues. Per germline, CDR1 SQVTM and CDR2 ANQGSEA. CDR3 loop: CSVLGGSSYNEQFF. The CDR3 region has the DNA TGCAGCGTTCTCGGGGGTAGCTCCTACAATGAGCAGTTCTTC.

Only a few counts were recorded for this clonotype. This chain links TRBV29-1 with TRBJ1-5, with D maybe TRBD1 (5 bases). CDR1 is SQVTM, CDR2 ANQGSEA, per germline. This CDR3 has 13 residues. With 4 bases removed from V and 5 bases from J, the gap between germline ends came to 12 bases. The CDR3 reads CSVAEGQDQPQHF. The CDR3 DNA follows: TGCAGCGTTGCAGAAGGACAAGATCAGCCCCAGCATTTT.

The CDR3 loop reads CASSLAAGLQETQYF. DNA of the CDR3: TGTGCCAGCAGCTTGGCTGCGGGACTCCAAGAGACCCAGTACTTC. V usage is TRBV5-6 and J usage is TRBJ2-5, with a tentative D call TRBD2 (6 bases). The germline V gene encodes CDR1 SGHDT and CDR2 YYEEEE. The V end lost 0 bases, the J end lost 1 base, and 10 bases lay between the germline ends. The CDR3 contains 15 residues.

This clonotype was picked up a small number of times. The chain couples TRBV7-9 to TRBJ1-2; 10 bases are a match to TRBD1. This CDR3 spans 15 amino acids. With 1 base clipped from V and 2 bases from J, the junction kept 1 base outside the gene matches. Germline V gene data show CDR1 as SEHNR and CDR2 as FQNEAQ (reference sequence). This CDR3 is CASSLGDRGNYGYTF. Here the CDR3 DNA reads TGTGCCAGCAGCTTAGGGGACAGGGGCAACTATGGCTACACCTTC.

Ten or more counts support this clonotype. The chain uses TRBV5-1 and TRBJ1-1; D is uncertain. Germline-derived CDR1 and CDR2 are SGHRS and YFSETQ. The CDR3 is 13 amino acids. V was cut by 2 bases and J by 1 base, with 6 bases left in between. The CDR3 region is CASSFETNTEAFF. CDR3 DNA sequence: TGCGCCAGCAGCTTCGAAACGAACACTGAAGCTTTCTTT. Based on the CDR3 plus reference TRBV5-1 and TRBJ1-1, the full variable domain is KAGVTQTPRYLIKTRGQQVTLSCSPISGHRSVSWYQQTPGQGLQFLFEYFSETQRNKGNFPGRFSGRQFSNSRSEMNVSTLELGDSALYLCASSFETNTEAFFGQGTRLTVV.

This clonotype was detected ten times or more. The genes are TRBV5-1 and TRBJ2-7; 11 bases fit TRBD2. The CDR3 totals 16 residues. Trimming took 1 base from V and 2 from J; bases not matched to a gene: 5. The germline V gene encodes CDR1 SGHRS and CDR2 YFSETQ. CDR3 region: CASSLYPLAGAYEQYF. CDR3 nucleotide sequence: TGCGCCAGCAGCTTGTACCCACTAGCGGGAGCCTACGAGCAGTACTTC.

The J gene is TRBJ1-2, the V gene TRBV7-9; 9 nucleotides match TRBD1. The germline V gene has CDR1 SEHNR and CDR2 FQNEAQ (reference sequence). CDR3 size: 12 residues. J lost 7 bases, V lost 8 bases, and 5 bases had no gene match. CDR3 sequence (DNA): TGTGCCAGCGGGGGACAGGGCTTTGGCTACACCTTC. Its protein is CASGGQGFGYTF.

This clonotype was recorded at least ten times. This chain uses TRBV5-5 with TRBJ2-7, with TRBD1 as a possible D gene (5 bases). The CDR3 runs to 13 residues. V gave up 2 bases and J gave up 7 bases, with 13 bases separating them. In germline, CDR1 is SGHKS, CDR2 YYEKEE (reference sequence). The CDR3 region is CASSFDSWGEQYF. CDR3 DNA: TGTGCCAGCAGCTTTGACAGTTGGGGAGAGCAGTACTTC.

The chain couples TRBV7-9 to TRBJ2-1; D is possibly TRBD1 (6 bases). The CDR3 has 15 residues. The V end was cut by 1 base, the J end by 5 bases, with 12 bases between. The germline V gene encodes CDR1 SEHNR and CDR2 FQNEAQ (reference sequence). The CDR3 region is CASSLVLGAHNEQFF. CDR3 bases: TGTGCCAGCAGCTTAGTTTTGGGGGCCCACAATGAGCAGTTCTTC.

This rearrangement joins TRBV29-1 to TRBJ2-2, with D uncertain. The CDR3 contains 13 residues. Germline V lookup: CDR1 SQVTM, CDR2 ANQGSEA. V was shortened by 7 bases and J by 0 bases, with 9 bases between the two germline ends. CDR3 DNA: TGCAGCGCGCGGCGGTCGAACACCGGGGAGCTGTTTTTT. Translation: CSARRSNTGELFF.